This T cell receptor beta chain was sequenced for a study of cytomegalovirus exposure and HLA in healthy donors. Study conclusions and caveats: Most of the TCR beta V segments (in an earlier analysis) were productive either about 87% or about 30% of the time.

Primers: 60 Vbeta forward and 13 Jbeta reverse. TCRdb's table, derived via immunoSEQ multiplex PCR, lists solely in-frame clones and lacks some. The sample includes about 160,000 clones, around 83% of them seen just once. Turning to this clone: What it recognizes is unknown.

The V gene lost 0 bases and the J gene lost 8 bases, with 7 bases spanning the gap. Germline CDR1 is SGHNT and CDR2 is YYREEE (reference sequence). This CDR3 spans 12 amino acids. The specimen sequenced was PBMCs. The receptor was derived from a middle-aged man in good health and CMV-seropositive. This rearrangement joins TRBV5-4 to TRBJ2-3, with D unclear. CDR3 sequence: CASSLASGTQYF. The CDR3 DNA reads as TGTGCCAGCAGCTTGGCCTCGGGTACGCAGTATTTT.